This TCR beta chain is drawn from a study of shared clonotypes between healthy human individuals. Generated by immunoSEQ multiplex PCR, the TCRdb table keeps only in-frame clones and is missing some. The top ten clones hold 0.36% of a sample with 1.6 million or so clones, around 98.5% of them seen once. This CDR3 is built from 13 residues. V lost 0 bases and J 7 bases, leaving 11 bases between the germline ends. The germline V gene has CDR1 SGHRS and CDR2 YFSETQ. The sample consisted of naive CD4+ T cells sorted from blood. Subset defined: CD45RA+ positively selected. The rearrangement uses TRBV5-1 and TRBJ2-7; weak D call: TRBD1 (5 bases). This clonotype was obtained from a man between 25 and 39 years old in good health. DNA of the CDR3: TGCGCCAGCAGCTTGGTCGCTAAGGGGGAGCAGTACTTC. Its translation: CASSLVAKGEQYF. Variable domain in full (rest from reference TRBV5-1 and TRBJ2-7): KAGVTQTPRYLIKTRGQQVTLSCSPISGHRSVSWYQQTPGQGLQFLFEYFSETQRNKGNFPGRFSGRQFSNSRSEMNVSTLELGDSALYLCASSLVAKGEQYFGPGTRLTVT.